This T cell receptor (beta chain) was identified in a study of Siglec-9 on CD8 T cells in melanoma. The repertoire was sequenced with immunoSEQ multiplex PCR; TCRdb's copy has only in-frame clones and lacks some. Counted here are 29,000 or so clones, 75% to 90% occurring once; the ten biggest clones make up 5.8%. On this clone itself: Its target is unknown.

Whole-study findings and limits: In melanoma tumors, a Siglec-9-marked effector memory CD8+ subset reportedly appeared to accumulate.

Specimen: Siglec-9- CD8+ T cells sorted from blood. The clonotype originates from a human donor in good health.

CDR3 amino acids: CASSVEGTGTEAFF. CDR3 in DNA: TGTGCCAGCAGCGTAGAGGGGACGGGCACTGAAGCTTTCTTT. The chain recombines TRBV9 with TRBJ1-1; D perhaps matches TRBD1 (5 bases). CDR1 and CDR2 (germline): SGDLS, YYNGEE. CDR3 length: 14 residues. Trimming cost V 0 bases and J 4 bases, with 10 bases left between them.